What follows are 32 T cell receptor beta chains derived from one specimen sequenced in a study of long-term antiretroviral therapy in people with HIV. Survey-level immunoSEQ v3.0 assays were run. TCRdb keeps only in-frame clones here, not all; method: immunoSEQ multiplex PCR. The sample includes about 25,000 clones, around 86% seen only once; the top ten take more than 15%. Sequenced here: unsorted PBMCs, sampled 1.2 years after starting antiretroviral therapy. Receptors originate from a man over 45 with HIV.

The V gene is TRBV4-3, the J gene TRBJ2-5, with 8 positions matching TRBD2. The CDR3 extends over 16 amino acids. J lost 5 bases, V lost 1 base, and 9 bases had no gene match. Germline lookup yields CDR1 LGHNA and CDR2 YSLEER. Written as DNA, the CDR3 is TGCGCCAGCAGCCAAGTCGGTAGCGGGATAGGGGAGACCCAGTACTTC. It yields the protein CASSQVGSGIGETQYF.

The chain couples TRBV19 to TRBJ1-3, with D unclear. The CDR3 length is 14 residues. Between the trimmed V and J ends, which lost 6 bases and 0 bases, there was a span of 9 bases. CDR1 LNHDA and CDR2 SQIVND come from the germline V gene (reference sequence). The CDR3 loop reads CASRPGYSGNTIYF. In nucleotides, the CDR3 is TGTGCCAGTAGACCCGGGTACTCTGGAAACACCATATATTTT.

The J gene is TRBJ1-5, the V gene TRBV29-1, with D hard to call. V shed 5 bases and J shed 5 bases, with 13 bases lying between them. This CDR3 comprises 13 residues. Per germline, CDR1 SQVTM and CDR2 ANQGSEA. This CDR3 reads CSVSSGIYQPQHF. In DNA, the CDR3 is TGCAGCGTTTCTAGTGGGATTTATCAGCCCCAGCATTTT. The whole variable domain, filled in from reference TRBV29-1 and TRBJ1-5, reads SAVISQKPSRDICQRGTSLTIQCQVDSQVTMMFWYRQQPGQSLTLIATANQGSEATYESGFVIDKFPISRPNLTFSTLTVSNMSPEDSSIYLCSVSSGIYQPQHFGDGTRLSIL.

This chain connects TRBV7-3 to TRBJ2-5; 10 bases match TRBD2. This CDR3 region has 13 residues. Unmatched junction bases numbered 1, after V lost 6 bases and J lost 3 bases. Germline V gene lookup returns CDR1 SGHTA and CDR2 FQGTGA. CDR3 in DNA: TGTGCCAGCAGAAGCGGGGGGGAAGAGACCCAGTACTTC. It specifies CASRSGGEETQYF. Looking up the rest from reference TRBV7-3 and TRBJ2-5 gives the full variable domain: GAGVSQTPSNKVTEKGKYVELRCDPISGHTALYWYRQSLGQGPEFLIYFQGTGAADDSGLPNDRFFAVRPEGSVSTLKIQRTERGDSAVYLCASRSGGEETQYFGPGTRLLVL.

This clone was detected a few times. The gene calls are TRBV30 and TRBJ1-1; unclear D gene. Trimming shortened V by 3 bases and J by 1 base, and 6 bases separated the two germline ends. The CDR3 is made up of 12 amino acids. The germline V gene has CDR1 GTSNPN and CDR2 SVGIG (reference sequence). The DNA of the CDR3 is TGTGCCTGGAGGCCTGAGAACACTGAAGCTTTCTTT. The encoded protein is CAWRPENTEAFF.

The chain has TRBV11-2 and TRBJ2-7; D remains ambiguous. Germline V gene sequence: CDR1 SGHAT, CDR2 FQNNGV. The length of the CDR3 is 14 residues. V was trimmed by 2 bases and J by 4 bases, leaving 12 bases between them. This chain's CDR3 is CASSLTPLVYEQYF. CDR3 DNA: TGTGCCAGCAGCTTAACCCCTCTAGTATACGAGCAGTACTTC.

The V and J genes are TRBV2 and TRBJ2-7; 10 nucleotides align to TRBD2. The V and J ends lost 8 bases and 4 bases, in that order; junction bases with no gene match: 5. The germline V gene has CDR1 SNHLY and CDR2 FYNNEI. The CDR3 extends over 13 amino acids. The CDR3 DNA sequence: TGTGCCAGCCGGACTAGCGGCTTTTACGAGCAGTACTTC. Translation gives CASRTSGFYEQYF.

The gene calls are TRBV11-3 and TRBJ2-1; D may be TRBD1 or TRBD2 (5 bases each). Trimming took off 5 bases at V and 2 bases at J, with 16 bases between the two ends. This CDR3 has 16 amino acids. Germline V CDR1 and CDR2: SGHNT, YENEEA. CDR3 DNA sequence: TGTGCCAGCAGCCTGGGACGAAGTAATCCCTACAATGAGCAGTTCTTC. As protein: CASSLGRSNPYNEQFF.

The chain joins TRBV28 to TRBJ1-1; D remains unclear. Germline V gene lookup returns CDR1 MDHEN and CDR2 SYDVKM. The ends were cut back, 6 bases at V and 1 base at J, with 18 bases in the middle. The CDR3 length is 16 residues. The CDR3 coding sequence is TGTGCCAGCAGCAAAAACACGGGAGAAAAGAACACTGAAGCTTTCTTT. Its translation: CASSKNTGEKNTEAFF.

V is TRBV6-5 and J is TRBJ2-3; 8 bases align to TRBD2. CDR1 is MNHEY, CDR2 SVGAGI, per germline. This CDR3 is 15 amino acids long. After removal of 8 bases from V and 5 bases from J, the junction contained 12 bases not matched to a gene. The CDR3 DNA reads TGTGCCAGCTCCCGAACTAGCGGAGTACGAGATACGCAGTATTTT. This codes for CASSRTSGVRDTQYF.

This clone was seen a handful of times. CDR3 coding DNA: TGTGCCAGCTCCGGACAGGACAATCAGCCCCAGCATTTT. It specifies CASSGQDNQPQHF. The chain has TRBV18 and TRBJ1-5, with TRBD1 identical over 7 bases. The germline gives CDR1 KGHSH, CDR2 LQKENI. The V and J ends lost 6 bases and 3 bases, in that order; junction bases with no gene match: 2. The CDR3 is made up of 13 amino acids. Full variable domain (remainder filled in from reference TRBV18 and TRBJ1-5): NAGVMQNPRHLVRRRGQEARLRCSPMKGHSHVYWYRQLPEEGLKFMVYLQKENIIDESGMPKERFSAEFPKEGPSILRIQQVVRGDSAAYFCASSGQDNQPQHFGDGTRLSIL.

The gene calls are TRBV4-1 and TRBJ2-7; the D gene is possibly TRBD1 (6 bases). This CDR3 has 15 amino acids. Germline V gives CDR1 MGHRA, CDR2 YSYEKL. V dropped 2 bases and J dropped 0 bases, with 11 bases sitting between them. CDR3 residues: CASSQQTGNSYEQYF. The CDR3 DNA sequence: TGCGCCAGCAGCCAACAAACAGGGAACTCCTACGAGCAGTACTTC.

The rearrangement links TRBV5-4 to TRBJ1-4, with 10 bases matching TRBD1. Germline V gene lookup returns CDR1 SGHNT and CDR2 YYREEE (reference sequence). The V gene end was trimmed by 5 bases and the J gene end by 10 bases; junction bases not matched to a gene: 8. CDR3 length: 14 residues. DNA of the CDR3: TGTGCCAGCAGTCTGACAGGGGGCTGGGGAAAACTGTTTTTT. Translation: CASSLTGGWGKLFF.

The chain has TRBV28 and TRBJ1-2; unclear D gene. Germline assignment: CDR1 MDHEN and CDR2 SYDVKM. The length of the CDR3 is 14 residues. The germline V and J ends were trimmed by 5 bases and 0 bases, with 10 bases remaining between them. The CDR3 protein is CASSGMGSNYGYTF. CDR3 nucleotide sequence: TGTGCCAGCAGTGGGATGGGGTCTAACTATGGCTACACCTTC.

The chain links TRBV7-2 to TRBJ2-1; D is unresolved. The CDR3 is 11 amino acids. Between the trimmed V and J ends, which lost 5 bases and 10 bases, there was a span of 9 bases. From germline, CDR1 is SGHTA and CDR2 FQGNSA. The CDR3 coding sequence is TGTGCCAGCAGCGTTATAGGGGAGCAGTTCTTC. Translated: CASSVIGEQFF.

This clone was counted only a few times. The chain joins TRBV19 to TRBJ1-4; no definite D call. Trimming removed 5 bases at V and 7 bases at J, with 14 bases between. CDR1 and CDR2 (germline): LNHDA, SQIVND (reference sequence). This CDR3 is 14 amino acids long. CDR3 nucleotides: TGTGCCAGTAGTTCGGGCCCAAATACTGAAAAACTGTTTTTT. Translation gives CASSSGPNTEKLFF. Full variable domain (outside the CDR3, taken from reference TRBV19 and TRBJ1-4): DGGITQSPKYLFRKEGQNVTLSCEQNLNHDAMYWYRQDPGQGLRLIYYSQIVNDFQKGDIAEGYSVSREKKESFPLTVTSAQKNPTAFYLCASSSGPNTEKLFFGSGTQLSVL.

This rearrangement joins TRBV5-1 to TRBJ2-3, with 13 nucleotides matching TRBD2. Germline CDR1 and CDR2: SGHRS and YFSETQ. After removal of 0 bases from V and 0 bases from J, the junction contained 1 base not matched to a gene. CDR3 size: 17 residues. The CDR3 region is CASSLGLAGGSTDTQYF. CDR3 in DNA: TGCGCCAGCAGCTTGGGACTAGCGGGGGGTAGCACAGATACGCAGTATTTT.

This chain connects TRBV6-5 to TRBJ1-2, with D unresolved. Trimming cost V 6 bases and J 4 bases, with 12 bases left between them. The CDR3 length is 13 residues. Germline CDR1 reads MNHEY; CDR2 reads SVGAGI. This CDR3 reads CASRYSKGYGYTF. The CDR3 nucleotides read TGTGCCAGCAGATACAGCAAAGGCTATGGCTACACCTTC.

The V and J genes are TRBV30 and TRBJ2-2; D is undetermined. The CDR3 consists of 14 residues. Germline CDR1 is GTSNPN and CDR2 is SVGIG (reference sequence). V was clipped by 0 bases and J by 1 base, with 6 bases between them. CDR3 sequence (DNA): TGTGCCTGGAGTGTATCCCTGAACACCGGGGAGCTGTTTTTT. Its translation is CAWSVSLNTGELFF.

The table lists this clone with a few counts. In DNA, the CDR3 is TGCGCCAGCAGCCAAGAGGCGACATATAGCACAGATACGCAGTATTTT. This codes for CASSQEATYSTDTQYF. This chain joins TRBV4-1 and TRBJ2-3, with no clear D. The ends were cut back, 0 bases at V and 0 bases at J, with 10 bases in the middle. The germline gives CDR1 MGHRA, CDR2 YSYEKL. This CDR3 has 16 residues.

This chain uses TRBV4-1 with TRBJ1-2, with TRBD1 matching over 12 bases. The germline gives CDR1 MGHRA, CDR2 YSYEKL. This CDR3 is 16 amino acids long. The V gene end was trimmed by 4 bases and the J gene end by 4 bases; junction bases not matched to a gene: 7. The CDR3 DNA is TGCGCCAGCAGCCCCAGACCGGGACAGGGGGCCTATGGCTACACCTTC. Amino acids: CASSPRPGQGAYGYTF.

CDR3 DNA sequence: TGCGCCAGCAAAGGGGGCGCGAACACCGGGGAGCTGTTTTTT. Amino acid sequence: CASKGGANTGELFF. The genes are TRBV10-1 and TRBJ2-2, with 7 bases that match TRBD1. The CDR3 is 14 residues long. After removal of 7 bases from V and 0 bases from J, the junction contained 2 bases not matched to a gene. Germline V gene lookup returns CDR1 WNHNN and CDR2 SYGVQD (reference sequence).

The J gene is TRBJ2-7, the V gene TRBV4-1; D is perhaps TRBD1 (6 bases). Trimming removed 3 bases from V and 3 bases from J, with 12 bases in between. Per the germline V gene, CDR1 is MGHRA and CDR2 is YSYEKL. This CDR3 contains 14 residues. The CDR3 here is CASSQASDSYEQYF. CDR3 nucleotide sequence: TGCGCCAGCAGCCAGGCCTCGGACAGCTACGAGCAGTACTTC.

The chain couples TRBV9 to TRBJ2-7, with D possibly matching TRBD1 (6 bases). CDR1 SGDLS and CDR2 YYNGEE come from the germline V gene. The germline V and J ends were trimmed by 3 bases and 2 bases, with 9 bases remaining between them. The CDR3 runs 13 residues. The CDR3 sequence: CASSGGPAYEQYF. The CDR3 DNA reads TGTGCCAGCAGCGGGGGGCCCGCCTACGAGCAGTACTTC.

V gene TRBV19 combines with J gene TRBJ1-5, with D perhaps matching TRBD1 (6 bases). Trimming took off 3 bases at V and 4 bases at J, with 13 bases between the two ends. Germline lookup yields CDR1 LNHDA and CDR2 SQIVND (reference sequence). The CDR3 is 15 residues long. In nucleotides, the CDR3 is TGTGCCAGTAGTATGAGGACAGTGTCTAATCAGCCCCAGCATTTT. Its protein is CASSMRTVSNQPQHF.

The rearrangement links TRBV7-2 to TRBJ2-7; D remains ambiguous. CDR1 is SGHTA, CDR2 FQGNSA, per germline. This CDR3 is 13 amino acids long. V was pared by 1 base and J by 0 bases, with 4 bases between. The CDR3: CASSLGFSYEQYF. The CDR3 region has the DNA TGTGCCAGCAGCTTAGGCTTCTCCTACGAGCAGTACTTC. The variable domain in full, completed from reference TRBV7-2 and TRBJ2-7, reads GAGVSQSPSNKVTEKGKDVELRCDPISGHTALYWYRQSLGQGLEFLIYFQGNSAPDKSGLPSDRFSAERTGGSVSTLTIQRTQQEDSAVYLCASSLGFSYEQYFGPGTRLTVT.

This chain connects TRBV6-5 to TRBJ2-5, with D tentatively TRBD2 (6 bases). Germline CDR1 reads MNHEY; CDR2 reads SVGAGI. The CDR3 has 16 amino acids. The V gene lost 0 bases and the J gene lost 4 bases, with 15 bases spanning the gap. The CDR3, as DNA: TGTGCCAGCAGTTACTCGTATGGCGGGGACCCAGAGACCCAGTACTTC. The encoded protein is CASSYSYGGDPETQYF.

The V gene is TRBV14, the J gene TRBJ2-2; D is unresolved. The germline CDR1 and CDR2 sequences are SGHDN and FVKESK. The CDR3 has 18 residues. V lost 2 bases to trimming and J lost 4 bases, with 20 bases between them. The CDR3: CASSQSYFRKVTTGELFF. The CDR3 DNA follows: TGTGCCAGCAGCCAATCTTATTTCAGGAAGGTTACCACCGGGGAGCTGTTTTTT.

This clone was recorded once. The genes are TRBV28 and TRBJ2-6; D remains ambiguous. V lost 6 bases to trimming and J lost 0 bases, with 3 bases between them. From germline, CDR1 is MDHEN and CDR2 SYDVKM. The CDR3 is made up of 13 amino acids. This CDR3 reads CASSLSGANVLTF. In DNA form, the CDR3 reads TGTGCCAGCAGCCTCTCTGGGGCCAACGTCCTGACTTTC.

This clone was observed once. The chain couples TRBV10-3 to TRBJ2-6, with TRBD1 matching 9 bases. This CDR3 has 20 residues. Germline V gene sequence: CDR1 ENHRY, CDR2 SYGVKD. Germline trimming cut 3 bases from V and 0 bases from J; bases unmatched to any gene: 12. CDR3 coding DNA: TGTGCCATCAGTGACGCGACAGGGACAGGGTACCCCTCTGGGGCCAACGTCCTGACTTTC. It encodes CAISDATGTGYPSGANVLTF.

This chain connects TRBV4-3 to TRBJ1-2; D remains unclear. Trimming left V 0 bases short and J 6 bases short, with 20 bases between. Germline lookup yields CDR1 LGHNA and CDR2 YSLEER. The CDR3 is 17 residues long. The CDR3 loop is CASSQDRRARVNNGYTF. In nucleotides, the CDR3 is TGCGCCAGCAGCCAAGATCGTAGGGCGCGAGTAAATAATGGCTACACCTTC.

This clone was seen a few times. The V and J genes are TRBV4-3 and TRBJ2-7; 8 bases agree with TRBD1. With V trimmed by 0 bases and J by 2 bases, 3 bases remained unmatched. Germline values: CDR1 LGHNA, CDR2 YSLEER. The length of the CDR3 is 15 residues. CDR3 in amino acids: CASSQDSTGAYEQYF. The DNA of the CDR3 is TGCGCCAGCAGCCAAGATTCGACAGGGGCCTACGAGCAGTACTTC.